The rows below give T cell receptor beta chains drawn from one sample of a study of Graves' ophthalmopathy and Graves' hyperthyroidism. MiXCR, applied by TCRdb to the multiplex PCR reads, yields one record per CDR3 protein. The table includes a few hundred thousand distinct CDR3 sequences, 35% to 45% detected once. Sequencing input: peripheral blood or thyroid tissue (not recorded which). These receptor sequences come from an adult man with Graves' hyperthyroidism. CDR3s include the opening cysteine and the closing phenylalanine or tryptophan. A D gene is named only where the DNA matches it firmly. Rows may omit the clone size; those that give it use once, few, many or a size class.

TRBV20-1,NA,TRBJ2-3,NA,CSADKRLDTQYF
TRBV12-3/TRBV12-4,TRBD1,TRBJ1-5,many,CASSFGQGRNQPQHF
TRBV6-2/TRBV6-3,NA,TRBJ2-5,NA,CASNKDRQETQYF
TRBV7-3,NA,NA,once,CASSFWGLDNEQFF
TRBV27,NA,TRBJ1-5,NA,CASSPLGGNQPQHF
TRBV24-1,NA,TRBJ1-4,many,CATGQNEKLFF
TRBV13,NA,TRBJ2-7,many,CASSFPGREYEQYF
TRBV7-9,NA,TRBJ1-1,many,CASSSYRESRTEAFF
TRBV10-3,TRBD1,TRBJ1-5,NA,CAIRSGGAGQPQHF
TRBV4-2,TRBD2,TRBJ2-5,many,CASSQTGGPETQYF
TRBV5-1,TRBD1,TRBJ2-2,NA,CASSLRPGTGEAGELFF
TRBV28,NA,TRBJ1-2,NA,CASSPLHYGYTF
TRBV7-2,TRBD1,TRBJ2-7,NA,CASSQDPQGMYNEQYF
TRBV14,TRBD1,TRBJ2-2,few,CASSQVRGRGTGELFF
TRBV29-1,NA,TRBJ2-3,NA,CSVGDLPGNTQYF
TRBV2,NA,TRBJ1-1,many,CASSANGPAFF
TRBV5-1,NA,TRBJ2-2,NA,CASSWARGAYTGELFF
TRBV6-6,NA,TRBJ1-5,many,CAIGSNQPQHF
TRBV29-1,NA,TRBJ1-2,NA,CSGDYGYTF
TRBV11-1,NA,TRBJ2-2,NA,CAIRTEGGDTGELFF
TRBV7-9,NA,TRBJ1-1,many,CASSFPTANTEAFF
TRBV7-3,NA,TRBJ2-2,few,CASSLSGHGELFF
TRBV15,NA,TRBJ2-7,many,CATSRDMAGTYEQYF
TRBV5-1,NA,TRBJ1-1,many,CASSLDPGRAEAFF
TRBV7-2,NA,TRBJ1-2,many,CASSLGADRNYGYTF
TRBV20-1,NA,TRBJ1-5,NA,CSATRPSNQPQHF
TRBV12-3/TRBV12-4,NA,TRBJ1-1,NA,CASTLGMNTEAFF
TRBV24-1,NA,TRBJ1-5,NA,CATSYSFCQPQHF
TRBV25-1,TRBD1,TRBJ1-5,NA,CASSEPGQGDQPQHF
TRBV6-1,TRBD1,TRBJ1-6,NA,CASSEAMTGEGSPLHF
TRBV29-1,NA,TRBJ1-1,many,CSVGPMNTEAFF
TRBV5-6,TRBD1,TRBJ2-5,many,CASSLSRDRAETQYF
TRBV20-1,TRBD1,TRBJ2-5,NA,CSAGGGTGGLETQYF
TRBV29-1,NA,TRBJ2-2,NA,CSVNFQGTGELFF
TRBV20-1,TRBD1,TRBJ1-5,once,CSAKPDRGRGGNQPQHF
TRBV9,TRBD1,TRBJ2-7,NA,CASSASGTGTDEQYF
TRBV28,NA,TRBJ1-2,NA,CASSLETLFYGYTF
TRBV20-1,TRBD2,TRBJ2-5,many,CSARDGLAGRETQYF